This T cell receptor beta chain was observed in a study of shared clonotypes between healthy human individuals (dated by TCRdb to the early 2020s). Some background on the complete study: The cohort included a few men and a couple of women between 18 and 49 years of age. Between about 0.8 and 9 billion PBMCs per donor were obtained by leukapheresis. For each donor, CD4 naive and CD4 memory were each given three plates, CD8 naive was given two plates, and CD8 memory was given one plate. Blood TCR repertoires of roughly 5 healthy adults were deeply sequenced to estimate repertoire size and the extent of clonotype sharing between individuals. Different laboratories and diverse techniques were used to prepare libraries and sequence TCR repertoires, to increase sequencing depth and limit assay-specific biases. What the research found in general, with its limitations: Based on pairwise subsampling, the degree of clonotype sharing among donors was expected to be affected by sequencing depth. Because the study included a small number of donors, the genetic and exposure-history diversity represented was limited. Incomplete sequencing was indicated by rarefaction of sorted-subset datasets, despite the large sequencing depth. When a few donors were compared, the shared fraction of clonotypes was roughly 5% for naive CD4, over 3% for naive CD8, roughly 2.5% for memory CD4, and roughly 0.43% for memory CD8. Only blood was sampled, and tissue TCR repertoires likely differ from those in blood. Compared with non-shared clonotypes, clonotypes shared by all four sorted-subset donors had higher generation probabilities. Larger estimated clonotype richness was generally found for naive subsets than for memory subsets.

Concerning this clone: Which antigen it targets is not known. No quality values exist for individual bases; no much larger clone is one base distant.

The donors were healthy, HIV-negative adults with no recently reported acute infections or vaccinations. All donors were Caucasian adults living in Nashville, Tennessee, USA. CD4+ T cells were enriched through magnetic negative selection, after which naive cells were positively selected on CD45RA and the remaining negative fraction served as the memory subset. Blood was obtained by leukapheresis, after which PBMCs were separated by Ficoll-Histopaque density gradient centrifugation and cryopreserved in liquid nitrogen vapor phase. Analytical flow cytometry was used to check the purity and quantity of each magnetically sorted T cell population. From each sorted fraction, genomic DNA was isolated and quantified by UV absorbance on a Nanodrop 2000c. Looking up the germline V gene yields CDR1 SGHAT and CDR2 FQNNGV. V is cut back by 4 bases and J by 2 bases, with 1 base in the junction unmatched. From its cysteine to its phenylalanine, the CDR3 spans 14 amino acids. This entry keeps only the CDR3 DNA: 42 bases, framed from base 1.

Using the deep immunoSEQ assay, TCR CDR3 regions were amplified from genomic DNA by multiplex PCR. For each cell subset, the extracted genomic DNA was distributed evenly across all wells of several immunoSEQ 96-well plates, and each plate served as one replicate. For sorted subsets, approximately 190 ng genomic DNA, equal to 30,000 to 35,000 T cell genomes, was loaded into each replicate PCR. Purified libraries were measured with a Qubit 3.0 fluorometer, size-checked on a Bioanalyzer 2100, and measured again with the KAPA Library Quantification kit. A separate single-read 150-cycle Illumina NextSeq 550 flow cell was used to sequence each immunoSEQ 96-well plate. The original pipeline was this. The immunoSEQ output contained only junctional sequences without quality scores, so filtering could not match that applied to full-length reads. To assign V/J genes and CDR3, sequences were annotated against IMGT germline references using PyIR, a Python wrapper for IgBLAST v1.9. Any read was removed if the V/J assignment was weak (E-value above 1e-6), the CDR3 was missing, or the read contained stop codons, out-of-frame junctions, or ambiguous translated residues. V3J clonotypes were defined as sequences sharing the same inferred V gene, J gene, and CDR3 amino acid sequence. To compute the percentage overlap between repertoires, the number of shared unique clonotypes was divided by the size of the smaller repertoire. Three approaches were used to assess repertoire richness: RTK rarefaction, the Chao1 estimator, and Recon v2.1 estimates of unobserved clonotypes. For all TCRbeta clonotypes obtained by the gDNA method from several donors, generation probabilities were computed with OLGA. The immuneACCESS repertoire file appears here via TCRdb, limited to in-frame rearrangements. These files lack a portion of the clones; in checked studies, under half of the deficit traces to unresolved V genes, and the cause of the others is not known. The V and J calls and clone size come from that table; D and trimming were worked out from the DNA. This sample holds about 1,500,000 clones; roughly 96% were observed only once. The ten largest account for roughly 1.2% of the sample.

The source of this sequence is a man under 40 in good health. The chain employs TRBV11-2 and TRBJ1-2, with 10 junctional bases fitting TRBD1. The sample was naive CD4+ T cells sorted from blood. The label giving this sample's cell subset or site can be read as: CD45RA+ positively selected. The CDR3: CASSSGQGNYGYTF. The nucleotide sequence is TGTGCCAGCAGCTCGGGACAGGGGAACTATGGCTACACCTTC.